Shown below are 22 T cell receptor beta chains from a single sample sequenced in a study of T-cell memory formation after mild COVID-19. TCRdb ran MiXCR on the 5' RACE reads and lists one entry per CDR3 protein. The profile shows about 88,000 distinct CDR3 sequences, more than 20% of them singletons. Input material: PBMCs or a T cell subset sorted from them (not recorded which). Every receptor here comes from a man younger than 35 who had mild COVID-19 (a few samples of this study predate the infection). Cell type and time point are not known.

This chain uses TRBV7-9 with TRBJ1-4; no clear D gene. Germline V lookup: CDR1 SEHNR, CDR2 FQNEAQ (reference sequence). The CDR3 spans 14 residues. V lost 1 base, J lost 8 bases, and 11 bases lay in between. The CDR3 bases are TGTGCCAGCAGCTTAGAGGGTGTGGGGGAAAAACTGTTTTTT. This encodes CASSLEGVGEKLFF. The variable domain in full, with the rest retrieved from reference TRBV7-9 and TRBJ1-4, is DTGVSQNPRHKITKRGQNVTFRCDPISEHNRLYWYRQTLGQGPEFLTYFQNEAQLEKSRLLSDRFSAERPKGSFSTLEIQRTEQGDSAMYLCASSLEGVGEKLFFGSGTQLSVL.

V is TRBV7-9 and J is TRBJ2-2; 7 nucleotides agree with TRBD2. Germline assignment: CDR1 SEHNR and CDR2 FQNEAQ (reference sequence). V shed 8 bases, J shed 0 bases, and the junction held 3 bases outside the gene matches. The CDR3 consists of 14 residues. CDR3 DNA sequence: TGTGCCAGCTCCGCGGGAGCGAACACCGGGGAGCTGTTTTTT. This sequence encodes CASSAGANTGELFF. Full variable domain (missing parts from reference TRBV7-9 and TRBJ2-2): DTGVSQNPRHKITKRGQNVTFRCDPISEHNRLYWYRQTLGQGPEFLTYFQNEAQLEKSRLLSDRFSAERPKGSFSTLEIQRTEQGDSAMYLCASSAGANTGELFFGEGSRLTVL.

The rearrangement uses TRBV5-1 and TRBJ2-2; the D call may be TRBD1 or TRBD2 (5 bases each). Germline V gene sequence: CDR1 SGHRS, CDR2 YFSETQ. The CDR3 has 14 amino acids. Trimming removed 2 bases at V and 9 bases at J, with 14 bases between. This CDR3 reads CASSLRDPGRELFF. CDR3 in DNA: TGCGCCAGCAGCTTAAGGGACCCTGGGCGGGAGCTGTTTTTT.

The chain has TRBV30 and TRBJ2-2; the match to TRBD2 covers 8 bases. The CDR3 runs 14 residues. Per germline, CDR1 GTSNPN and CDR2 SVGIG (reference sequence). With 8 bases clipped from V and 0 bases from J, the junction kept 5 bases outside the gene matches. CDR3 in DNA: TGTGCCGGGGACGGGGGGGCGAACACCGGGGAGCTGTTTTTT. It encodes CAGDGGANTGELFF.

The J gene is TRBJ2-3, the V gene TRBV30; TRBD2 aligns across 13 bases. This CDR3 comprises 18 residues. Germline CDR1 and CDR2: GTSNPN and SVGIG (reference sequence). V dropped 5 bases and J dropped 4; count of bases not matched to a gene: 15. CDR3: CAWANTGTSGVGADTQYF. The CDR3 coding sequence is TGTGCCTGGGCGAATACCGGGACTAGCGGGGTTGGTGCAGATACGCAGTATTTT.

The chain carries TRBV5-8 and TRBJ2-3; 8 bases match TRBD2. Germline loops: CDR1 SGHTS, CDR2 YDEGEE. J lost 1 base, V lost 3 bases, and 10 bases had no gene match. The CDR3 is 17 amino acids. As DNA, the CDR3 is TGTGCCAGCAGCTCCTCGGGAGGGCCCGAACGCACAGATACGCAGTATTTT. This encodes CASSSSGGPERTDTQYF.

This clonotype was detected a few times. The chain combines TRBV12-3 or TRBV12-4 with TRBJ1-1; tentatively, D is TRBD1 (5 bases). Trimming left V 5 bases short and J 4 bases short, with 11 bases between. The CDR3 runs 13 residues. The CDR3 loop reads CASSPERGTEAFF. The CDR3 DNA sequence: TGTGCCAGCAGTCCGGAGAGGGGCACTGAAGCTTTCTTT.

The CDR3 bases are TGTGCCAGCAGCCCGAGCACCTTCTACGAGCAGTACTTC. Its translation is CASSPSTFYEQYF. The V gene is TRBV11-2, the J gene TRBJ2-7; no clear D. The CDR3 loop spans 13 amino acids. Germline CDR1 SGHAT, CDR2 FQNNGV. V was shortened by 5 bases and J by 3 bases, with 11 bases between the two germline ends. Looking up the rest from reference TRBV11-2 and TRBJ2-7 gives the full variable domain: EAGVAQSPRYKIIEKRQSVAFWCNPISGHATLYWYQQILGQGPKLLIQFQNNGVVDDSQLPKDRFSAERLKGVDSTLKIQPAKLEDSAVYLCASSPSTFYEQYFGPGTRLTVT.

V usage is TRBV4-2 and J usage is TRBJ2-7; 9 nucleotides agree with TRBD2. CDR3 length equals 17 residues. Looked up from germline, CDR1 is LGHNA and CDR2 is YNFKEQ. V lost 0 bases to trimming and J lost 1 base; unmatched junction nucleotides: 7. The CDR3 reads CASSQEVSGGISYEQYF. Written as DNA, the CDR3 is TGTGCCAGCAGCCAAGAGGTCAGCGGGGGGATTTCCTACGAGCAGTACTTC.

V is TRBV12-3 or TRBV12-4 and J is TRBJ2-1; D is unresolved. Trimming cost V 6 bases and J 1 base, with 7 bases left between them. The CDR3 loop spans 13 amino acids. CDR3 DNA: TGTGCCAGCAGGGCTTTTTCCTACAATGAGCAGTTCTTC. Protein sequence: CASRAFSYNEQFF.

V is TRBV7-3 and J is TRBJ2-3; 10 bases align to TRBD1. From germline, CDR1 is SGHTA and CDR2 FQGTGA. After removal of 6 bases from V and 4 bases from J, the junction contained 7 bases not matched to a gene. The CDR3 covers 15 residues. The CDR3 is CASSLTGGGADTQYF. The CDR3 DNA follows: TGTGCCAGCAGTTTGACAGGGGGCGGAGCAGATACGCAGTATTTT.

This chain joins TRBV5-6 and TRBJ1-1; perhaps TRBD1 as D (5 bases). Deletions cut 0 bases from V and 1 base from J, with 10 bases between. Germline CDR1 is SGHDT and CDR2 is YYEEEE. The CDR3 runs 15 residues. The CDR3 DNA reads TGTGCCAGCAGCTTGGAACTAAGGGGGAACACTGAAGCTTTCTTT. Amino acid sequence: CASSLELRGNTEAFF.

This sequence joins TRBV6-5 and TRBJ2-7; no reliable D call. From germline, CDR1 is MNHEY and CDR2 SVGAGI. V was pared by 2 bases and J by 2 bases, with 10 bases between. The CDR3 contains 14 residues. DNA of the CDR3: TGTGCCAGCAGTTACGCGCCAGGAGCCTACGAGCAGTACGTC. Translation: CASSYAPGAYEQYV.

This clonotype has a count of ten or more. CDR3 nucleotides: TGTGCCAGCTCACCGAAGGCCTACGTGGTAGCGGGGAAAGAGACCCAGTACTTC. Its translation: CASSPKAYVVAGKETQYF. The chain combines TRBV18 with TRBJ2-5, with 8 bases that match TRBD2. Looked up from germline, CDR1 is KGHSH and CDR2 is LQKENI. Trimming took 3 bases from V and 3 from J; bases not matched to a gene: 15. CDR3 size: 18 residues.

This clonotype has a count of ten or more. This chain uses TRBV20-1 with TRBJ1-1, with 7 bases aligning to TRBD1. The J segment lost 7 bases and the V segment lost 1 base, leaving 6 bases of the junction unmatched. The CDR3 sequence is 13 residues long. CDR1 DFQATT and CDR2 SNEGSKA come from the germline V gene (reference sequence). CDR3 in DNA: TGCAGTGCTAGAGGGATCGACAGGGTTGAAGCTTTCTTT. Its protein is CSARGIDRVEAFF.

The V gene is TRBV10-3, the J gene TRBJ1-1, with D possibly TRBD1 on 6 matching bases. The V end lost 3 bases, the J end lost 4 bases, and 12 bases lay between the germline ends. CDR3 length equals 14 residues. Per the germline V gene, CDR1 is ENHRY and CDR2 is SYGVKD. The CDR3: CAISEGGRITEAFF. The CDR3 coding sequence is TGTGCCATCAGTGAAGGGGGGCGTATCACTGAAGCTTTCTTT.

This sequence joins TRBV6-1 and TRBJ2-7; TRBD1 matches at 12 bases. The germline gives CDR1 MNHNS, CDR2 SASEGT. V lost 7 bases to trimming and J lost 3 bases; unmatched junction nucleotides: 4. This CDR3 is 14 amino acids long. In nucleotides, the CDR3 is TGTGCCAGCATTGGGACAGGGGGCAACTACGAGCAGTACGTC. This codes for CASIGTGGNYEQYV.

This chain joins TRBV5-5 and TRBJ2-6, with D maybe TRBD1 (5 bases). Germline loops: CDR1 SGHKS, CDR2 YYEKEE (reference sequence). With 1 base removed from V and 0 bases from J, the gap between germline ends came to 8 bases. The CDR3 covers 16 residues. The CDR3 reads CASSLTGTSGANVLTF. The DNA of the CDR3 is TGTGCCAGCAGCTTGACAGGAACCTCTGGGGCCAACGTCCTGACTTTC. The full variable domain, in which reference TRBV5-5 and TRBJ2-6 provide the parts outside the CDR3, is DAGVTQSPTHLIKTRGQQVTLRCSPISGHKSVSWYQQVLGQGPQFIFQYYEKEERGRGNFPDRFSARQFPNYSSELNVNALLLGDSALYLCASSLTGTSGANVLTFGAGSRLTVL.

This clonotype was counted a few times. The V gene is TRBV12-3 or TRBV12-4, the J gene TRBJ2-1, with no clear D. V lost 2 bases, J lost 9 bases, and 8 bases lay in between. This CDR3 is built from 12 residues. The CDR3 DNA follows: TGTGCCAGCAGTTTATCCGACGCTGAGCAGTTCTTC. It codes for CASSLSDAEQFF.

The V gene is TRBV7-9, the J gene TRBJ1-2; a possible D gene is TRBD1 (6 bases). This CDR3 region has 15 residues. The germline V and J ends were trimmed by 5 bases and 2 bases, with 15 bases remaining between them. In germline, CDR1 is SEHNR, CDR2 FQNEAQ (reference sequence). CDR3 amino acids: CASSPEPDSNYGYTF. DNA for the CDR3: TGTGCCAGCAGCCCAGAGCCGGACAGCAACTATGGCTACACCTTC. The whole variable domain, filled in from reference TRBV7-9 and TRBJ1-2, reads DTGVSQNPRHKITKRGQNVTFRCDPISEHNRLYWYRQTLGQGPEFLTYFQNEAQLEKSRLLSDRFSAERPKGSFSTLEIQRTEQGDSAMYLCASSPEPDSNYGYTFGSGTRLTVV.

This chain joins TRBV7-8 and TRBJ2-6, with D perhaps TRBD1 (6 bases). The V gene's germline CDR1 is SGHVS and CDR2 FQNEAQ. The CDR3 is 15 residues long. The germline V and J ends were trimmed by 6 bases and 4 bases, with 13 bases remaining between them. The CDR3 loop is CASRVQGYGANVLTF. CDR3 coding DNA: TGTGCCAGCAGAGTACAGGGTTACGGGGCCAACGTCCTGACTTTC. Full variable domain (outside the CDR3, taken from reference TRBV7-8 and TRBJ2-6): GAGVSQSPRYKVAKRGQDVALRCDPISGHVSLFWYQQALGQGPEFLTYFQNEAQLDKSGLPSDRFFAERPEGSVSTLKIQRTQQEDSAVYLCASRVQGYGANVLTFGAGSRLTVL.

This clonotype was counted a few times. For the CDR3, the DNA is TGTGCCAGCAGCTTTACGTCGGATCGGCTCTCCTACGAGCAGTACTTC. Its translation: CASSFTSDRLSYEQYF. The V call is TRBV7-6, the J call TRBJ2-7, with no clear D. The germline V and J ends were trimmed by 3 bases and 0 bases, with 15 bases remaining between them. Germline CDR1 is SGHVS and CDR2 is FNYEAQ. The CDR3 runs to 16 residues.